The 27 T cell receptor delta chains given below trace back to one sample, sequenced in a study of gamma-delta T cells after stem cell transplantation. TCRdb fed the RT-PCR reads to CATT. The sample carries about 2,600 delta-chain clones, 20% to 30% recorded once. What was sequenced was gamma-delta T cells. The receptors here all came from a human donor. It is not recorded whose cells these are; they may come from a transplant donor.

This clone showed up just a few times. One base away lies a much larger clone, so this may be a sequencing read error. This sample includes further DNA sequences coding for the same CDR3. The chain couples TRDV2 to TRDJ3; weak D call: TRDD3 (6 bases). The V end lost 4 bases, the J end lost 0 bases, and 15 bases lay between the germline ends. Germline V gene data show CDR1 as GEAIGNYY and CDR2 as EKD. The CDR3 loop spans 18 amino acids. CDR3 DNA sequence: TGTGCCTGTGATACCGGCTACTGGGACTCCTGGGACACCCGACAGATGTTTTTC. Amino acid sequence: CACDTGYWDSWDTRQMFF.

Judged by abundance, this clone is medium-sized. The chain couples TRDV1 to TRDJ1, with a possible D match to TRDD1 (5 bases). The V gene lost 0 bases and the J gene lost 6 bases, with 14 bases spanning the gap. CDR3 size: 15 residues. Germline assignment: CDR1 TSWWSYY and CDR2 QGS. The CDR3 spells CALGELENTVHKLIF. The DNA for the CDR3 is TGTGCTCTTGGGGAACTAGAAAATACAGTCCATAAACTCATCTTT.

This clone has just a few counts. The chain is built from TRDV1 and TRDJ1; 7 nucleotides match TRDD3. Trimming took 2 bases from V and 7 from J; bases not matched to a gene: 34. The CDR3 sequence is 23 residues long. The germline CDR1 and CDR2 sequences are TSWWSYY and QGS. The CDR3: CALGEIGIPYWRIRLREYGKLIF. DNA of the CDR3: TGTGCTCTTGGGGAAATCGGGATTCCCTACTGGAGGATACGCCTTAGGGAGTACGGTAAACTCATCTTT.

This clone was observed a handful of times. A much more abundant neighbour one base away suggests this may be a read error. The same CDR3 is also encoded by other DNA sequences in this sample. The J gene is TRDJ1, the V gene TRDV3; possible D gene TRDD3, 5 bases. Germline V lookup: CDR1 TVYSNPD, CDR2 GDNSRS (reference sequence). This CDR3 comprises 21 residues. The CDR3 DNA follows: TGCGCCTTTTTAACTGAGGAGCCGAAACTAGGCCCCGGGGGGTACACCGATAAACTCATCTTT. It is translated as CAFLTEEPKLGPGGYTDKLIF.

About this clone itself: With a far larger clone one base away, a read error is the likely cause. This CDR3 is CACDWGSSWDARQMFF. As DNA, the CDR3 is TGTGCCTGTGACTGGGGGAGCTCCTGGGACGCCCGACAGATGTTTTTC. This chain links TRDV2 with TRDJ3, with 7 bases matching TRDD3. There are 16 residues in the CDR3. Germline CDR1 and CDR2: GEAIGNYY and EKD.

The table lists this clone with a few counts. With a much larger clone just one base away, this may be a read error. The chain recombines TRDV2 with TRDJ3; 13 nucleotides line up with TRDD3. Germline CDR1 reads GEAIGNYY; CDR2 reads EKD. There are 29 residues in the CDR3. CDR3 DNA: TGTGCCTGTGACACCGCGCGCTCCAGTTTCACGACCTGGTACTGGGGGATACGGACCCACTCCTGGGACATCCGACAGATGTTTTTC. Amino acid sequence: CACDTARSSFTTWYWGIRTHSWDIRQMFF.

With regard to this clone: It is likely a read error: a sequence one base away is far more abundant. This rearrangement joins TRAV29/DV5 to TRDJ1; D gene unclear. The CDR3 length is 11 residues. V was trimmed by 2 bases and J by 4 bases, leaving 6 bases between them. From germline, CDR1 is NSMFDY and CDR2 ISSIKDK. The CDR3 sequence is CAASGLDKLIF. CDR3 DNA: TGTGCAGCAAGTGGGCTCGATAAACTCATCTTT.

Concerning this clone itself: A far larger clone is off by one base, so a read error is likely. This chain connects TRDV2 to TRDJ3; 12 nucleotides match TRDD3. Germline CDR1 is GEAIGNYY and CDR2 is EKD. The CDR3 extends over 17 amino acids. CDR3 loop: CARDTGTGGYFARQMFF. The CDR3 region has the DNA TGTGCCCGTGACACCGGAACTGGGGGATACTTCGCCCGACAGATGTTTTTC.

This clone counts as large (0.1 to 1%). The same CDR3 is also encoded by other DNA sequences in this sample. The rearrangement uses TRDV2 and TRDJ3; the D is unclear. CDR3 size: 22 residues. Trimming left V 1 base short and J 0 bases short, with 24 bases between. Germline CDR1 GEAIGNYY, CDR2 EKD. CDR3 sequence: CACDTGSLVPPTCSWDTRQMFF. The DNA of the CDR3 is TGTGCCTGTGACACGGGCAGCCTAGTTCCACCCACCTGCTCCTGGGACACCCGACAGATGTTTTTC.

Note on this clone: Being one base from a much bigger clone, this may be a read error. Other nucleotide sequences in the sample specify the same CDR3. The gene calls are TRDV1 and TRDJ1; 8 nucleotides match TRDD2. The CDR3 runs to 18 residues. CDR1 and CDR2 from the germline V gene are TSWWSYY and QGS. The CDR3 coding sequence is TGTGCTCTCGGGGAACGAGGCCTTCCTAACCTATACACCGATAAACTCATCTTT. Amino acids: CALGERGLPNLYTDKLIF.

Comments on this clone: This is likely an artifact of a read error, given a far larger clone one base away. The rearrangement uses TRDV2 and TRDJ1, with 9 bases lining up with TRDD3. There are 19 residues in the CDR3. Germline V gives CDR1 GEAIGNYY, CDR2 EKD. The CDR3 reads CACDSPDGGYRLGTDILIF. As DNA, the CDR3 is TGTGCCTGTGACTCACCCGACGGGGGATACCGTTTGGGGACCGATATACTCATCTTT.

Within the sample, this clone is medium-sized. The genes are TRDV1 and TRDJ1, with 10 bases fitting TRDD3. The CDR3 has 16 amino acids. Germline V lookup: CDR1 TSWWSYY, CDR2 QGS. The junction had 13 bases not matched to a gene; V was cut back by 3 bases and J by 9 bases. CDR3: CALGEILRWGIEQLIF. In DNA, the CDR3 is TGTGCTCTTGGGGAGATCCTACGCTGGGGGATAGAGCAACTCATCTTT.

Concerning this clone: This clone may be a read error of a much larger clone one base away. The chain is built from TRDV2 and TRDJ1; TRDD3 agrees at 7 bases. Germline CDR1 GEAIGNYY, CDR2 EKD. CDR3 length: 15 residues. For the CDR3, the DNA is TGTGCCTGTGACTCCGGGGGATTTTGCGCCGATAACCTCATCTTT. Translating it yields CACDSGGFCADNLIF.

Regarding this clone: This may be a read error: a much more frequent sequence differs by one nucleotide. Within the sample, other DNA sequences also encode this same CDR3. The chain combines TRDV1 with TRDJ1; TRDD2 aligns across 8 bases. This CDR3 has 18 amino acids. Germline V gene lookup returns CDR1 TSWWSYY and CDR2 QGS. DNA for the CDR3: TGTGCCCTTGGGGAACGAGGCCTTCCTAACCTATACACCGATAAACTCATCTTT. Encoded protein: CALGERGLPNLYTDKLIF.

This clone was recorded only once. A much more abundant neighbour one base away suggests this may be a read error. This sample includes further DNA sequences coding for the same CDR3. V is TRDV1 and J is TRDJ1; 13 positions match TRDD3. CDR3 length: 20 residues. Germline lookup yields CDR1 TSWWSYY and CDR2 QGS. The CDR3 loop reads CALGEPVPTYWGIRTDKLIF. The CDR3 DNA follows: TGTGCTCTTGGGGAACCCGTTCCTACTTACTGGGGGATACGAACCGATAAACTCATCTTC.

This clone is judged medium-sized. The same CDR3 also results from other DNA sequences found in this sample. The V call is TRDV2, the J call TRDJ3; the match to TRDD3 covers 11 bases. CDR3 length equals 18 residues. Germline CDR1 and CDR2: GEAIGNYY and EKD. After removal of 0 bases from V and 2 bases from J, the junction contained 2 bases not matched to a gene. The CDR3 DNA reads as TGTGCCTGTGACACCGTACTGGGGGATACCTGGGACACCCGACAGATGTTTTTC. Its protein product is CACDTVLGDTWDTRQMFF.

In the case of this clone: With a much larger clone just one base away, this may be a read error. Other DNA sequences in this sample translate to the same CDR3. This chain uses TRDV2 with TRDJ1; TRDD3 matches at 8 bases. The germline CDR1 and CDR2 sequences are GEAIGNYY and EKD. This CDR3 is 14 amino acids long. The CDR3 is CACDTGIRTDKLIF. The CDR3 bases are TGTGCCTGTGACACCGGGATACGGACCGATAAACTTATCTTT.

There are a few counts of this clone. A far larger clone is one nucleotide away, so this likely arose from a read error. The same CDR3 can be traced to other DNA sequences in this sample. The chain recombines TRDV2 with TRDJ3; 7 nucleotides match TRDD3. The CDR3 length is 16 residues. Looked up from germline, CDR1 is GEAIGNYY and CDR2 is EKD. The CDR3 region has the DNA TGTGCCTGTGACTGGGGGAGCTCCTGGGACACCCGGCAGATGTTTTTC. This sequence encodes CACDWGSSWDTRQMFF.

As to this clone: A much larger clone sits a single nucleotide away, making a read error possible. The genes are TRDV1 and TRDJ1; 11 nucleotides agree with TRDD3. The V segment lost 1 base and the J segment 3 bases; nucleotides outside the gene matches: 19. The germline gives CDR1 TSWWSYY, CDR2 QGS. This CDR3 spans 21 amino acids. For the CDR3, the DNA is TGTGCTCTTGGGGAACAATACTCCTACGAGTACTGGGGGATATACTCCGATAAACTCATCTTT. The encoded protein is CALGEQYSYEYWGIYSDKLIF.

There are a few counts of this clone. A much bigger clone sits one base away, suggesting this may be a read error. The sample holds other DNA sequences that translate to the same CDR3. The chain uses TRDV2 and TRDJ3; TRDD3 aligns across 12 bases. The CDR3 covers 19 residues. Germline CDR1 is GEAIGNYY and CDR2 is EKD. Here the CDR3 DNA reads TGCGCCTGTGACACCGGTTCTGGGGGATACGCCTGGGACACCCGACAGATGTTTTTC. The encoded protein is CACDTGSGGYAWDTRQMFF.

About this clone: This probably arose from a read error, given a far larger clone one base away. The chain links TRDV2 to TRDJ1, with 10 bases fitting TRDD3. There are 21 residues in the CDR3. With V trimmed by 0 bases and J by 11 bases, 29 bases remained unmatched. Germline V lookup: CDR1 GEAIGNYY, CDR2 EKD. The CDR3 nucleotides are TGTGCCTGTGACACCGTGACCCCGACTGGCCTTCCAAACGTGGGGGATACAAACCTCATCTTT. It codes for CACDTVTPTGLPNVGDTNLIF.

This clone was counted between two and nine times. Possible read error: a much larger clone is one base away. CDR3 sequence reads: CACDTRPGHPARLFF. The CDR3 bases are TGTGCCTGTGACACAAGGCCGGGCCACCCAGCACGACTCTTCTTT. The rearrangement uses TRDV2 and TRDJ2; D not resolved. CDR3 size: 15 residues. Germline V CDR1 and CDR2: GEAIGNYY, EKD.

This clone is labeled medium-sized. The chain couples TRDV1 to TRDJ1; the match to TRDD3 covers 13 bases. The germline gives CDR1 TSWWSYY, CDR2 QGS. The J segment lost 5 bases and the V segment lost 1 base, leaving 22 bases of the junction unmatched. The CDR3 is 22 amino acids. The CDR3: CALGEPFLWETLYWGIRDKLIF. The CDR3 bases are TGTGCTCTTGGGGAACCCTTCCTATGGGAAACCTTGTACTGGGGGATACGGGATAAACTCATCTTT.

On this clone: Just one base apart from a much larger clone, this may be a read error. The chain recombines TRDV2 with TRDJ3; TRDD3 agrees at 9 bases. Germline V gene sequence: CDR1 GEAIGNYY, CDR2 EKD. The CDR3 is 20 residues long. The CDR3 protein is CACDTGTGGGPSCDTRQMFF. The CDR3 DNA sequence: TGTGCCTGTGACACCGGTACTGGGGGAGGCCCCTCCTGTGACACCCGACAGATGTTTTTC.

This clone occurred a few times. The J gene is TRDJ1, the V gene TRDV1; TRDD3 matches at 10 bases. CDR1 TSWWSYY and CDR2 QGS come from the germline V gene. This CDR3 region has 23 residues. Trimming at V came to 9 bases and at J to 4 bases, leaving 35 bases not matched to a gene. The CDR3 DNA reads TGTGCTCTCCGACCGACCCCGAAAGTTCCCCGGGGGATACGCCACCCTAGGATCGATAAACTCATCTTT. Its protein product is CALRPTPKVPRGIRHPRIDKLIF.

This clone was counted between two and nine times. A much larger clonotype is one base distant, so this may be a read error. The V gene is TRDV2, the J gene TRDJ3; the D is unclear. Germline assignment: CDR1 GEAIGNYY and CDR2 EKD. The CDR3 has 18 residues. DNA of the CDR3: TGTGCCTGTGACTCCCGAGGATGCAGCTCCTGGTACACCCGACAGATGTTTTTC. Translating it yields CACDSRGCSSWYTRQMFF.

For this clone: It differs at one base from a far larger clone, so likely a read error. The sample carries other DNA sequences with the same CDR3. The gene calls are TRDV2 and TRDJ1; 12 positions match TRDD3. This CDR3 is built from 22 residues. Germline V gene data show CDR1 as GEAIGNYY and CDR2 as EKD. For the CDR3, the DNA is TGTGCCTGTGACACCTTACTGGGGGATACTGGGCAACCTCTGGGCAACACTGATAAACTCATCTTT. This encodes CACDTLLGDTGQPLGNTDKLIF.